These T cell receptor beta chains were read from a single sample in a study of cytomegalovirus exposure and HLA in healthy donors. Using immunoSEQ multiplex PCR, the repertoire was profiled, and TCRdb retains in-frame clones only, with some absent. The sample has about 59,000 clones; roughly 84% are singletons. The sample was PBMCs. Receptor source: a human donor in good health. Each CDR3 is given with its conserved first and last residue. Fields, in order: J gene, D gene, clone size, V gene, CDR3 DNA, CDR3 protein. A D gene is named only where the DNA matches it firmly. Not every row has a clone size; where given, it reads once, few, many or a size class.

J: TRBJ2-7; D: -; size: once; V: TRBV29-1; DNA: TGCAGCGTTGACACGTTATCCGCAGGTAACTACGAGCAGTACTTC; CDR3: CSVDTLSAGNYEQYF
J: TRBJ1-5; D: -; size: -; V: TRBV7-2; DNA: TGTGCCAGCAGCTTAGCGGCGGGGGGCGATCAGCCCCAGCATTTT; CDR3: CASSLAAGGDQPQHF
J: TRBJ2-7; D: -; size: -; V: TRBV4-3; DNA: TGCGCCAGCAGCCCGACGGAGCATTATTACCTCTACGAGCAGTACTTC; CDR3: CASSPTEHYYLYEQYF
J: TRBJ2-1; D: TRBD2; size: -; V: TRBV9; DNA: TGTGCCAGCAGCGAACTAGAGCGGACTAGCGGGTGGGTAAATGAGCAGTTCTTC; CDR3: CASSELERTSGWVNEQFF
J: TRBJ1-2; D: -; size: -; V: TRBV19; DNA: TGTGCCAGTAGTCCGGGGGGGACTAACTATGGCTACACCTTC; CDR3: CASSPGGTNYGYTF
J: TRBJ2-7; D: -; size: -; V: TRBV6-6; DNA: TGTGCCAGCAGTTACCCTAGGGGCGAGCAGTACTTC; CDR3: CASSYPRGEQYF
J: TRBJ2-7; D: -; size: -; V: TRBV4-1; DNA: TGCGCCAGTACTTCCCTAGTGGCCTACGAGCAGTACTTC; CDR3: CASTSLVAYEQYF
J: TRBJ2-7; D: TRBD2; size: -; V: TRBV2; DNA: TGTGCCAGCAGTGAGTCGGGACAGTCGGTACCACGGACTAGCGGGAGAATTTCTAACGAGCAGTACTTC; CDR3: CASSESGQSVPRTSGRISNEQYF
J: TRBJ1-1; D: -; size: few; V: TRBV29-1; DNA: TGCAGCGTTGATTTCGGGGATCAAAACACTGAAGCTTTCTTT; CDR3: CSVDFGDQNTEAFF
J: TRBJ2-5; D: -; size: -; V: TRBV27; DNA: TGTGCCAGCAGTAAAACAGGGTTTGGAGAGACCCAGTACTTC; CDR3: CASSKTGFGETQYF
J: TRBJ2-7; D: -; size: -; V: TRBV9; DNA: TGTGCCAGCAGCGGATCAGGGGAAACAAATTCCTACGAGCAGTACTTC; CDR3: CASSGSGETNSYEQYF
J: TRBJ1-1; D: TRBD1; size: -; V: TRBV7-6; DNA: TGTGCCAGCAGTCCGAACAGGGGAATGAACACTGAAGCTTTCTTT; CDR3: CASSPNRGMNTEAFF
J: TRBJ1-1; D: -; size: -; V: TRBV11-3; DNA: TGTGCCAGCAGCATACCAGGGAACACTGAAGCTTTCTTT; CDR3: CASSIPGNTEAFF
J: TRBJ2-3; D: TRBD1; size: -; V: TRBV7-8; DNA: TGTGCCAGCAGCCCCCACGGGTTCAGGGGGCGGACAGATACGCAGTATTTT; CDR3: CASSPHGFRGRTDTQYF
J: TRBJ2-1; D: TRBD1; size: -; V: TRBV6-1; DNA: TGTGCCAGCAGTGAACTGACAGGGGTGGGTTCCGAGCAGTTCTTC; CDR3: CASSELTGVGSEQFF
J: TRBJ1-4; D: -; size: -; V: TRBV7-9; DNA: TGTGCCAGCAGCCCTGGGACACGGGGACCAACTAATGAAAAACTGTTTTTT; CDR3: CASSPGTRGPTNEKLFF
J: TRBJ2-5; D: -; size: few; V: TRBV11-3; DNA: TGTGCCAGCAGCTTAGGGGCCATGGGGACCCAGTACTTC; CDR3: CASSLGAMGTQYF
J: TRBJ2-7; D: TRBD2; size: -; V: TRBV5-4; DNA: TGTGCCAGCAGCCCCCCGGGGGGTGTGTCGGAGCAGTACTTC; CDR3: CASSPPGGVSEQYF
J: TRBJ2-7; D: TRBD2; size: once; V: TRBV11-2; DNA: TGTGCCAGCAGCTTAAGCGGGATCTACGAGCAGTACTTC; CDR3: CASSLSGIYEQYF
J: TRBJ2-1; D: TRBD2; size: -; V: TRBV23-1; DNA: TGCGCCAGCAGTCAATCATTAGTCGGGGGGACCTTTTACAATGAGCAGTTCTTC; CDR3: CASSQSLVGGTFYNEQFF
J: TRBJ1-2; D: TRBD1; size: -; V: TRBV28; DNA: TGTGCCAGCACCCCAGGGGGCGTCTATGGCTACACCTTC; CDR3: CASTPGGVYGYTF
J: TRBJ1-1; D: -; size: -; V: TRBV29-1; DNA: TGCAGCGTTGAGACCACTAAAAAAGCTTTCTTT; CDR3: CSVETTKKAFF
J: TRBJ1-2; D: TRBD1; size: -; V: TRBV7-2; DNA: TGTGCCAGCAGCTTAGGCGGGACAGTATCCGGCTACACCTTC; CDR3: CASSLGGTVSGYTF
J: TRBJ2-7; D: TRBD2; size: -; V: TRBV4-3; DNA: TGCGCCAGCAGCCAAGGGAGTCTAGCGGGAGATCTTTACGAGCAGTACTTC; CDR3: CASSQGSLAGDLYEQYF
J: TRBJ2-7; D: TRBD1; size: -; V: TRBV4-3; DNA: TGCGCCAGCAGTCGTATTCCGGGACAGGGCTACGAGCAGTACTTC; CDR3: CASSRIPGQGYEQYF
J: TRBJ1-3; D: -; size: few; V: TRBV6-5; DNA: TGTGCCAGCAGTTCGGGACAACTATTCTCTGGAAACACCATATATTTT; CDR3: CASSSGQLFSGNTIYF
J: TRBJ2-1; D: TRBD2; size: -; V: TRBV7-9; DNA: TGTGCCAGCATAACTTTCCGGGCGGGGGAAAACAATGAGCAGTTCTTC; CDR3: CASITFRAGENNEQFF
J: TRBJ2-2; D: -; size: -; V: TRBV7-2; DNA: TGTGCCAGCAGCCCAGTGAGGGTAGGCGGGGAGCTGTTTTTT; CDR3: CASSPVRVGGELFF
J: TRBJ2-5; D: -; size: -; V: TRBV4-3; DNA: TGCGCCAGCAGCCAAGGGGCAGGACAAGAGACCCAGTACTTC; CDR3: CASSQGAGQETQYF
J: TRBJ1-4; D: -; size: -; V: TRBV2; DNA: TGTGCCAGCATTAAAGACAGAACTAATGAAAAACTGTTTTTT; CDR3: CASIKDRTNEKLFF
J: TRBJ1-4; D: TRBD1; size: once; V: TRBV11-2; DNA: TGTGCCAGCAGCCAGGACAGGGACGAAAAACTGTTTTTT; CDR3: CASSQDRDEKLFF
J: TRBJ2-7; D: -; size: -; V: TRBV21-1; DNA: TGTGCCAGCAGCATCCCCCCCTCAGGGCTCCACGAGCAGTACTTC; CDR3: CASSIPPSGLHEQYF
J: TRBJ2-1; D: -; size: -; V: TRBV28; DNA: TGTGCCAGCAGTGAACTAGTTTTTTCGGCCAATGAGCAGTTCTTC; CDR3: CASSELVFSANEQFF
J: TRBJ2-4; D: -; size: -; V: TRBV5-1; DNA: TGCGCCAGCAGCGAAGAACAGGGTTGGGGTCAGTACTTC; CDR3: CASSEEQGWGQYF
J: TRBJ2-7; D: TRBD1; size: once; V: TRBV11-1; DNA: TGTGCCAGCTCTCCAGGGGGCTGGCACGAGCAGTACTTC; CDR3: CASSPGGWHEQYF
J: TRBJ2-3; D: -; size: -; V: TRBV5-6; DNA: TGTGCCAGCAGCCGGGTCATTGGTTCAGATACGCAGTATTTT; CDR3: CASSRVIGSDTQYF
J: TRBJ2-4; D: -; size: -; V: TRBV11-2; DNA: TGTGCCAGCAGAGGTCCAGGAATAGCCAAAAACATTCAGTACTTC; CDR3: CASRGPGIAKNIQYF